This TCR beta chain originates from a study of blood T cells in healthy people across ages. Sample-barcoded 5' priming and a J-beta primer mix drove a second PCR of 7 to 11 cycles. TCRdb re-analysed the 5' RACE reads in MiXCR, keeping a single row per CDR3 protein. The sample consists of 660,000 or so distinct CDR3 sequences, under 70% of them appearing once. Germline assignment: CDR1 MNHEY and CDR2 SVGEGT. This CDR3 is 12 amino acids long. Losses at the gene ends were 6 bases for V and 5 bases for J; bases not matched to a gene: 3. This sequence joins TRBV6-2 or TRBV6-3 and TRBJ1-1; TRBD1 matches at 7 bases. The sequencing input was blood. The clonotype originates from a man in his fifties or sixties in good health. CDR3 residues: CASSPDRTEAFF. The CDR3 DNA is TGTGCCAGCAGCCCGGACAGGACTGAAGCTTTCTTT.